These 9 T cell receptor beta chains were all obtained from the same sample, sequenced in a study of blood T cell repertoires in COVID-19. Sequencing was performed with immunoSEQ multiplex PCR; in TCRdb, only in-frame clones are kept and a portion is missing. The table records 150,000 or so clones, around 93% of them present only once. Material for sequencing was peripheral blood. The origin of the receptors is a woman between 50 and 59 years old with acute or convalescent COVID-19.

The rearrangement joins TRBV18 to TRBJ1-2, with unresolved D. CDR3 length: 14 residues. V lost 2 bases to trimming and J lost 6 bases, with 13 bases between them. Germline CDR1 and CDR2: KGHSH and LQKENI. CDR3 residues: CASSPEGPPHGYTF. In DNA form, the CDR3 reads TGTGCCAGCTCACCAGAGGGCCCCCCTCATGGCTACACCTTC.

This chain uses TRBV28 with TRBJ2-2, with TRBD2 identical over 11 bases. The J segment lost 6 bases and the V segment lost 2 bases, leaving 5 bases of the junction unmatched. The germline CDR1 and CDR2 sequences are MDHEN and SYDVKM. CDR3 length: 16 amino acids. CDR3 sequence (DNA): TGTGCCAGCAGTTTAGTCCTAGCGGGAGGACCCGGGGAGCTGTTTTTT. It is translated as CASSLVLAGGPGELFF. Full variable domain (rest looked up from reference TRBV28 and TRBJ2-2): DVKVTQSSRYLVKRTGEKVFLECVQDMDHENMFWYRQDPGLGLRLIYFSYDVKMKEKGDIPEGYSVSREKKERFSLILESASTNQTSMYLCASSLVLAGGPGELFFGEGSRLTVL.

The genes are TRBV10-3 and TRBJ1-2; 8 nucleotides agree with TRBD1. In germline, CDR1 is ENHRY, CDR2 SYGVKD. This CDR3 contains 14 residues. The ends lost 6 bases at V and 2 bases at J; junction bases unmatched: 5. CDR3 sequence: CAIRIQGGNYGYTF. The CDR3, as DNA: TGTGCCATCAGGATACAGGGGGGGAACTATGGCTACACCTTC.

This sequence joins TRBV5-6 and TRBJ1-2, with D perhaps TRBD1 (6 bases). CDR1 and CDR2 (germline): SGHDT, YYEEEE. This CDR3 is 15 amino acids long. Trimming stripped 0 bases from V and 0 bases from J, with 9 bases between. In nucleotides, the CDR3 is TGTGCCAGCAGCTTGGACGACAGGACTAACTATGGCTACACCTTC. It codes for CASSLDDRTNYGYTF.

The count of this clone is one. This chain joins TRBV19 and TRBJ2-6; 11 bases fit TRBD1. CDR1 LNHDA and CDR2 SQIVND come from the germline V gene (reference sequence). The V segment lost 9 bases and the J segment 3 bases; nucleotides outside the gene matches: 7. The CDR3 runs 16 residues. CDR3 nucleotide sequence: TGTGCCAGCCGGGACAGGGGGGAGTATGGGGCCAACGTCCTGACTTTC. As protein: CASRDRGEYGANVLTF.

The chain is built from TRBV28 and TRBJ2-1, with 8 nucleotides matching TRBD2. The CDR3 consists of 13 residues. The trim removed 6 bases at V and 7 bases at J, leaving 5 bases unmatched. Per the germline V gene, CDR1 is MDHEN and CDR2 is SYDVKM. CDR3 DNA: TGTGCCAGCAGAAGCGGGAGAGGGAATGAGCAGTTCTTC. Translated: CASRSGRGNEQFF.

This clone was recorded only once. V and J are TRBV7-9 and TRBJ1-3; D is uncertain. Germline lookup yields CDR1 SEHNR and CDR2 FQNEAQ (reference sequence). V dropped 3 bases and J dropped 9 bases, with 6 bases sitting between them. CDR3 length: 11 residues. Here the CDR3 reads CASSFGSTIYF. CDR3 in DNA: TGTGCCAGCAGCTTCGGGTCCACCATATATTTT.

This chain joins TRBV10-2 and TRBJ2-3; D gene uncertain. The CDR3 totals 15 residues. V was cut by 3 bases and J by 4 bases, with 14 bases left in between. The germline CDR1 and CDR2 sequences are WSHSY and SAAADI. The CDR3 is CASSEIVIGADTQYF. For the CDR3, the DNA is TGCGCCAGCAGTGAAATAGTCATTGGAGCAGATACGCAGTATTTT.

The V gene is TRBV27, the J gene TRBJ1-1; D ambiguous. Deletions cut 2 bases from V and 3 bases from J, with 7 bases between. The germline V gene has CDR1 MNHEY and CDR2 SMNVEV (reference sequence). The CDR3 sequence is 13 residues long. DNA for the CDR3: TGTGCCAGCAGTTTAGACGGGTACACTGAAGCTTTCTTT. It codes for CASSLDGYTEAFF.